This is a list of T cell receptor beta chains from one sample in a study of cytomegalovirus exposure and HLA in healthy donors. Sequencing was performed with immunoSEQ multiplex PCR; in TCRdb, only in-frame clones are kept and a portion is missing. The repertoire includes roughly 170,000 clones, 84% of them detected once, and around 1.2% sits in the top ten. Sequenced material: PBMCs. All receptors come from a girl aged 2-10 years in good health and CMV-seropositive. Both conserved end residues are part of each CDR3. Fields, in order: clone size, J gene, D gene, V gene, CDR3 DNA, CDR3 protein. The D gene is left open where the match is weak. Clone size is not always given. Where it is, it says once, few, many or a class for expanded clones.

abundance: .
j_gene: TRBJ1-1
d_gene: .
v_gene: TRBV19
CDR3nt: TGTGCCAGTAGTATCATTCAGGCATCCGATGAAGCTTTCTTT
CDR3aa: CASSIIQASDEAFF

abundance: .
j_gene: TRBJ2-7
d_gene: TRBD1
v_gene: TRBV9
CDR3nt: TGTGCCAGCAGCGGAACAGGGGGATCCTACGAGCAGTACTTC
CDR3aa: CASSGTGGSYEQYF

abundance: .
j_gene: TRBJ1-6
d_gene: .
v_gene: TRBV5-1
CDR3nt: TGCGCCAGCAGCTTGGCCATGGGGGGCTCCTATAATTCACCCCTCCACTTT
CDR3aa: CASSLAMGGSYNSPLHF

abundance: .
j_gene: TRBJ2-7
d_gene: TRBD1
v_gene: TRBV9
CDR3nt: TGTGCCAGCAGCTCCGCCGGGACAGATATTTACGAGCAGTACTTC
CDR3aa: CASSSAGTDIYEQYF

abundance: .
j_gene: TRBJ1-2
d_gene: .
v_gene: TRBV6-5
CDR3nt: TGTGCCAGCAGTCGCCAGGGGAACTATGGCTACACCTTC
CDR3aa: CASSRQGNYGYTF

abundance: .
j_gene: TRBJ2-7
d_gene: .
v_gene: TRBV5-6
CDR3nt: TGTGCCAGCAGCCCCACAGGGTTCGTATCCTACGAGCAGTACTTC
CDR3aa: CASSPTGFVSYEQYF

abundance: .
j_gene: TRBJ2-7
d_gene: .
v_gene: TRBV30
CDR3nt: TGTGCCTGGAGTGGAAACTACGAGCAGTACTTC
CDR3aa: CAWSGNYEQYF

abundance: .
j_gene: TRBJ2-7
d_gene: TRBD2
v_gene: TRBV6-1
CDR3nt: TGTGCCAGCAGTGATCGGGAGGGCCGGTACGAGCAGTACTTC
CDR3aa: CASSDREGRYEQYF

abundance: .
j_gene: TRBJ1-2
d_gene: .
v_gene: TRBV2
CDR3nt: TGTGCCAGCAGCTCTACCAACTATGGCTACACCTTC
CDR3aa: CASSSTNYGYTF

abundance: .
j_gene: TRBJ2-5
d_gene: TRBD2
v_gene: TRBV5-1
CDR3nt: TGCGCCAGCAGCTTGGCCGGGACTAGTAGGGAGACCCAGTACTTC
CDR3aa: CASSLAGTSRETQYF

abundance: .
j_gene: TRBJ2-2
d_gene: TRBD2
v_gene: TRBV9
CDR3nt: TGTGCCAGCAGCGCCTCCGAAGTAGCGGGAATATTTACCGGGGAGCTGTTTTTT
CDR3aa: CASSASEVAGIFTGELFF

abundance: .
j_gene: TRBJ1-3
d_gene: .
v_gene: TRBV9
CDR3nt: TGTGCCAGCAGCGTGGCGGTGGTGGGGGCGTCTGGAAACACCATATATTTT
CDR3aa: CASSVAVVGASGNTIYF

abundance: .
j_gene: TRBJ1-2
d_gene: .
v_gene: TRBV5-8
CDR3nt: TGTGCCAGCAGCCTGACAGGCCCCTATGGCTACACCTTC
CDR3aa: CASSLTGPYGYTF

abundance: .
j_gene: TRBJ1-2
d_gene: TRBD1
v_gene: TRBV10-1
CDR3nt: TGCGCCAGCAGGGACAGGGCGCCGTCGGGTTATGGCTACACCTTC
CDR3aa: CASRDRAPSGYGYTF

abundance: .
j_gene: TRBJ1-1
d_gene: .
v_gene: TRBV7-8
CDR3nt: TGTGCCAGCAGCTTAAATCAGGCCACGAGGGCGGACACTGAAGCTTTCTTT
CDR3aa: CASSLNQATRADTEAFF

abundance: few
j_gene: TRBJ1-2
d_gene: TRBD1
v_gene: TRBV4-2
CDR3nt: TGTGCCAGCAACTACGTCCCAACAGGGGGCTATGGCTACACCTTC
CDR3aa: CASNYVPTGGYGYTF

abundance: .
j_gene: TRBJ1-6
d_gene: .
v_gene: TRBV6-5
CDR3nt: TGTGCCAGCAGTTTGATTCGGGAGCATAATTCACCCCTCCACTTT
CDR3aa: CASSLIREHNSPLHF

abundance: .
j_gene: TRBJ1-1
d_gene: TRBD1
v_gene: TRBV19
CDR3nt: TGTGCCAGTAGTATAGCAAGGGGGCTGCCTGAAGCTTTCTTT
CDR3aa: CASSIARGLPEAFF

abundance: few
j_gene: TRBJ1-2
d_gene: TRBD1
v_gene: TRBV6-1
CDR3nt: TGTGCCAGCAGACGCGACAGGGTAGTCTATGGCTACACCTTC
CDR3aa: CASRRDRVVYGYTF

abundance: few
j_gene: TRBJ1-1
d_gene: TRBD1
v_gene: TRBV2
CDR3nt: TGTGCCAGCAGGCCATTTGACAGGGGGGGCATGAACACTGAAGCTTTCTTT
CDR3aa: CASRPFDRGGMNTEAFF

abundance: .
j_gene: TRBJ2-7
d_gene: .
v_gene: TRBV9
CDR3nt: TGTGCCAGCAGCGTAGGGCAGAGGGAGAGCGAGCAGTACTTC
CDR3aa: CASSVGQRESEQYF

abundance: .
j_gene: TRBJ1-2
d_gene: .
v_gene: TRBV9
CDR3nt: TGTGCCAGCAGCAGGGATCAGGGCTATGGCTACACCTTC
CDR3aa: CASSRDQGYGYTF

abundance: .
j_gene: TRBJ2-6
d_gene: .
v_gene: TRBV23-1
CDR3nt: TGCGCGAGGCTCCCAGGGGTCTCTGGGGCCAACGTCCTGACTTTC
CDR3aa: CARLPGVSGANVLTF

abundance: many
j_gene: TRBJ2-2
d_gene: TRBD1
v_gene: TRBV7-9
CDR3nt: TGTGCCAGCAGTCCATCGACAGGGGGCACCGGGGAGCTGTTTTTT
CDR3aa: CASSPSTGGTGELFF

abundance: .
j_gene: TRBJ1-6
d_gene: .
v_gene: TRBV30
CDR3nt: TGTGCCTGGACCGAGTCAGCGGCGTTACCCCTCCACTTT
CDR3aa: CAWTESAALPLHF

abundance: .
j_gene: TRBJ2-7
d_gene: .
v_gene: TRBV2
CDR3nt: TGTGCCAGCAGGGAGATGGAGAACTGGCGATACGAGCAGTACTTC
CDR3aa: CASREMENWRYEQYF

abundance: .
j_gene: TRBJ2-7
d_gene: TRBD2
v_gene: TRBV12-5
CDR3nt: TGTGCTAGTGGTCCCGTAGCGGGACAAGGCTACGAGCAGTACTTC
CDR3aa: CASGPVAGQGYEQYF

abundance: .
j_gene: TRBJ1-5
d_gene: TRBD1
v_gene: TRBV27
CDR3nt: TGTGCCAGCAGTCCGGGACAGGGTAGTCAGCCCCAGCATTTT
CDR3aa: CASSPGQGSQPQHF

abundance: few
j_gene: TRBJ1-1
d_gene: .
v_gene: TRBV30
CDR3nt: TGTGCCGGGGGGGTTACTGAAGCTTTCTTT
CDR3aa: CAGGVTEAFF

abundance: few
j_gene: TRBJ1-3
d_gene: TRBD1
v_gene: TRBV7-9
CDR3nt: TGTGCCAGCAGCTCTCCGGGACAGGCTGACGGAAACACCATATATTTT
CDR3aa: CASSSPGQADGNTIYF

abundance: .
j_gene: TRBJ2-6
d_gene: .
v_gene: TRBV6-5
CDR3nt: TGTGCCAGCAGTTTAAGGGGCTCTGGGGCCAACGTCCTGACTTTC
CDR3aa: CASSLRGSGANVLTF

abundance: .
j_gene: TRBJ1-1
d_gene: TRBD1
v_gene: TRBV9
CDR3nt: TGTGCCAGCAGCCAGGGGGTGGTGAGCACTGAAGCTTTCTTT
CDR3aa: CASSQGVVSTEAFF

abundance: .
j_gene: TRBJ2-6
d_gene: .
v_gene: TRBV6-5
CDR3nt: TGTGCCTCAAAAGGAGGCTCTGGGGCCAACGTCCTGACTTTC
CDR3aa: CASKGGSGANVLTF

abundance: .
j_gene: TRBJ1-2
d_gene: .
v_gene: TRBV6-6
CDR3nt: TGTGCCAGCAGTTACTCTGAAGGGGACTACACCTTC
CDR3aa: CASSYSEGDYTF

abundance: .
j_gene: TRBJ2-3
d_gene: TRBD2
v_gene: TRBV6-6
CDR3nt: TGTGCCAGCATCGAGGCCCCCCTAGCGGGGGCGCCTACGCAGTATTTT
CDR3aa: CASIEAPLAGAPTQYF

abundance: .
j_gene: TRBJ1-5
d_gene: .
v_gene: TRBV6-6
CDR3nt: TGTGCCAGCAGGGACCTTATGACAGAGAATCAGCCCCAGCATTTT
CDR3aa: CASRDLMTENQPQHF

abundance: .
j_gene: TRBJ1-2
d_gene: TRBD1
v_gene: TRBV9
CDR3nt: TGTGCCAGCAGCGGACAGGGTCTCGGCTACACCTTC
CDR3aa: CASSGQGLGYTF

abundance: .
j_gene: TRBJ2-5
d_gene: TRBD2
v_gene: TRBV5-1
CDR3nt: TGCGCCAGCAGTGGACTAGCGGGAGGTGAGACCCAGTACTTC
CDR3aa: CASSGLAGGETQYF

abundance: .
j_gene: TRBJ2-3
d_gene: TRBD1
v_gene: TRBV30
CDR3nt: TGTGCCTGGAAGAAGGGACAGGGGGGAGATACGCAGTATTTT
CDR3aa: CAWKKGQGGDTQYF

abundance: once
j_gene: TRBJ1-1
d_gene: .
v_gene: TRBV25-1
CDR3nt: TGTGCCAGCAGCCGGGATCACACTGAAGCTTTCTTT
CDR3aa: CASSRDHTEAFF

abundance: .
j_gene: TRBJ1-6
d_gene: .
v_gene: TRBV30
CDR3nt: TGTGCCTGGAGTCGGCGGGAGAATTCACCCCTCCACTTT
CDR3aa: CAWSRRENSPLHF

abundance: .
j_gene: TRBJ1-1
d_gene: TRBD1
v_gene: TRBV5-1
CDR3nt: TGCGCCAGCAGCTTGGATCCGGACAGGGAAGCTTTCTTT
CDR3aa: CASSLDPDREAFF

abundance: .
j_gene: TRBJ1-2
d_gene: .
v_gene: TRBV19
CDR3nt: TGTGCCAGTAGGCCTACAGGGATCAGCTATGGCTACACCTTC
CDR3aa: CASRPTGISYGYTF

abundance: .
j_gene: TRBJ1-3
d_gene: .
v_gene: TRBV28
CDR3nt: TGTGCCAGCAGTACCTCCAGGGGTTCTGGAAACACCATATATTTT
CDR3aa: CASSTSRGSGNTIYF

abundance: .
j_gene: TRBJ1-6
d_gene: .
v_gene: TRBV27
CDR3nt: TGTGCCAGCAGTTTCGGTGGCCCCGGACAGCCTTATAATTCACCCCTCCACTTT
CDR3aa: CASSFGGPGQPYNSPLHF

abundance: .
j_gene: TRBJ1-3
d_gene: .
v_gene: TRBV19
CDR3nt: TGTGCCAGTAGATCCGGGTCTGGAAACACCATATATTTT
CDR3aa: CASRSGSGNTIYF

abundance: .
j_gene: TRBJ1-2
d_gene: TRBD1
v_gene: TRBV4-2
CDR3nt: TGTGCCAGCAGCCAAGGTGGACAGGGGGCCGGCGGCTACACCTTC
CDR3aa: CASSQGGQGAGGYTF

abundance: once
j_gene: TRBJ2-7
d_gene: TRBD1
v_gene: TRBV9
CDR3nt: TGTGCCAGCAGCCGGACAGGGACAAGCTCCTACGAGCAGTACTTC
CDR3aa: CASSRTGTSSYEQYF

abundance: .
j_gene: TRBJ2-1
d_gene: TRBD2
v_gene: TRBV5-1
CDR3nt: TGCGCCAGCAGCCTAGGGGGCGGGAGGGCCCAGTTCTTC
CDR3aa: CASSLGGGRAQFF

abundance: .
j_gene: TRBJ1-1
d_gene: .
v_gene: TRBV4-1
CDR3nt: TGCGCCAGCAGCCAAGATTTCGGTATGAACACTGAAGCTTTCTTT
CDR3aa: CASSQDFGMNTEAFF

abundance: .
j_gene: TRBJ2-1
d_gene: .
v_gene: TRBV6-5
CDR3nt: TGTGCCAGCGGATCAGGGGAAGGCTCCTACAATGAGCAGTTCTTC
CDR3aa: CASGSGEGSYNEQFF

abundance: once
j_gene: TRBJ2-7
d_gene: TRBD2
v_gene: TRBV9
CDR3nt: TGTGCCAGCAGCGTAGGACTAGCGGCGGACTACGAGCAGTACTTC
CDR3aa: CASSVGLAADYEQYF

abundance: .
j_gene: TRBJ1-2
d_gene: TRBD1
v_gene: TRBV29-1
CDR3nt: TGCAGCGTTGAAGACTTTTCAGACAGGGGGGGAAACTATGGCTACACCTTC
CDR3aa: CSVEDFSDRGGNYGYTF

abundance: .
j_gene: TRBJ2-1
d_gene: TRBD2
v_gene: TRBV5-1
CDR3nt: TGCGCCAGCAGCTTGAGTCTACTAGCGGGAATGTACAATGAGCAGTTCTTC
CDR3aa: CASSLSLLAGMYNEQFF

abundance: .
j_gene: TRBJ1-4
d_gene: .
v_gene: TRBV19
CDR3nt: TGTGCCAGTAGTATTTACCAGGGCATGTATGAAAAACTGTTTTTT
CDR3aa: CASSIYQGMYEKLFF

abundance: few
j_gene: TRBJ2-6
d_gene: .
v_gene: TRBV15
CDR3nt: TGTGCCACCAGCAGAGCGAGCTCTGGGGCCAACGTCCTGACTTTC
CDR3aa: CATSRASSGANVLTF

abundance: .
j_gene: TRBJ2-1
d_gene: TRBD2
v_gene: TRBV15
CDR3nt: TGTGCCACCAGCAGAGACGGGGGGGAGGGTGAGCAGTTCTTC
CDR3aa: CATSRDGGEGEQFF

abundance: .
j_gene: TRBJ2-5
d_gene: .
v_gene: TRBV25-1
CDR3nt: TGTGCCAGCAGTGACGGACTGAGAAAAGAGACCCAGTACTTC
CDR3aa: CASSDGLRKETQYF

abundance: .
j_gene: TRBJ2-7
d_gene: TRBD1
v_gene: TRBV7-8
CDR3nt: TGTGCCAGCAGAAACAGGGGGGTCTACGAGCAGTACTTC
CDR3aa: CASRNRGVYEQYF

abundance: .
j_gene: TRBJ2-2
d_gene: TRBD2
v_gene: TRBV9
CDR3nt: TGTGCCAGCAGCGTGTTAACTGACGGCGGGGGGCGTATCACCGGGGAGCTGTTTTTT
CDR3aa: CASSVLTDGGGRITGELFF